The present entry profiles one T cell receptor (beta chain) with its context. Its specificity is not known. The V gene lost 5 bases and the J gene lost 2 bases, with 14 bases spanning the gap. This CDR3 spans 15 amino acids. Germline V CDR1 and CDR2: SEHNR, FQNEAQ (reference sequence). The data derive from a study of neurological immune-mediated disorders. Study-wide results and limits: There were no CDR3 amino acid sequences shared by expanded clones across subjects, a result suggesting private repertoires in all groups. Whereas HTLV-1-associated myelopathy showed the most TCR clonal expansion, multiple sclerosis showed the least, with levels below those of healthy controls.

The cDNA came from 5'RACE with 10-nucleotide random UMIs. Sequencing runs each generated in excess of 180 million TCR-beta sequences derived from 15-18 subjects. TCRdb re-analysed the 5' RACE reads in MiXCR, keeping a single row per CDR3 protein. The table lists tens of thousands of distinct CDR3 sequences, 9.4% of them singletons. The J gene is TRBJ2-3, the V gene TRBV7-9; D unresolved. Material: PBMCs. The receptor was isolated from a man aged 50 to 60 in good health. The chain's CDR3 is CASSPTTPNTDTQYF. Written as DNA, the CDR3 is TGTGCCAGCAGCCCCACGACACCGAACACAGATACGCAGTATTTT. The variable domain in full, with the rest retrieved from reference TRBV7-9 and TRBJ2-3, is DTGVSQNPRHKITKRGQNVTFRCDPISEHNRLYWYRQTLGQGPEFLTYFQNEAQLEKSRLLSDRFSAERPKGSFSTLEIQRTEQGDSAMYLCASSPTTPNTDTQYFGPGTRLTVL.